Presented here are 8 T cell receptor beta chains from one specimen sequenced in a study of vaccination effects on CD4 cells after COVID-19 (dated by TCRdb to 2021 to 2024). After less than 13 days of culture, CD4+ T cells were isolated with the EasySep CD4+ T cell isolation kit. Convalescent patients had PCR-confirmed SARS-CoV-2 infection between March and December 2020, before Alpha, Beta and Delta variants emerged in the United States. Each participant got two doses of an mRNA SARS-CoV-2 vaccine, either BNT162b2 or mRNA-1273. The library was built by means of the immunoSEQ multiplex PCR assay. As stored in TCRdb, this immuneACCESS dataset retains in-frame rearrangements with V and J assigned. A fraction of the clones does not appear; measured against another copy, unresolved V genes explain less than half of the discrepancy, and the remainder lacks a known reason. A total of some 46,000 clones appear in this sample, approximately 82% of them only once. Of the sample, about 3.7% falls within the top ten clones.

No antigen has been identified for these receptors. Sequences were derived from CD4+ T cells from PBMCs cultured without peptide, sampled after COVID-19 vaccination. The receptors were sampled from a human donor who had a prior SARS-CoV-2 infection.

V is TRBV7-2 and J is TRBJ2-7; possibly TRBD2 for D (5 bases). The CDR3 covers 13 residues. V lost 1 base, J lost 5 bases, and 9 bases lay in between. Germline CDR1 and CDR2: SGHTA and FQGNSA. Here the CDR3 DNA reads TGTGCCAGCAGCTTAGGAGGGAAGAACGAGCAGTACTTC. The encoded protein is CASSLGGKNEQYF. Full variable domain (remainder filled in from reference TRBV7-2 and TRBJ2-7): GAGVSQSPSNKVTEKGKDVELRCDPISGHTALYWYRQSLGQGLEFLIYFQGNSAPDKSGLPSDRFSAERTGGSVSTLTIQRTQQEDSAVYLCASSLGGKNEQYFGPGTRLTVT.

This chain uses TRBV7-2 with TRBJ1-2; 8 nucleotides agree with TRBD1. Germline loops: CDR1 SGHTA, CDR2 FQGNSA. Germline trimming cut 6 bases from V and 6 bases from J; bases unmatched to any gene: 12. This CDR3 spans 15 amino acids. The CDR3 DNA is TGTGCCAGCAGTTTCATCGGACAGGGCGGGAATGGCTACACCTTC. This encodes CASSFIGQGGNGYTF.

This chain joins TRBV11-1 and TRBJ2-1, with 8 bases lining up with TRBD1. The CDR3 length is 15 residues. V lost 2 bases and J lost 4; bases outside the gene matches: 4. Germline-derived CDR1 and CDR2 are SGHAT and FQDESV (reference sequence). The CDR3 bases are TGTGCCAGCAGCTTACAGGGGGCGAGGTACAATGAGCAGTTCTTC. It yields the protein CASSLQGARYNEQFF.

This clone was counted between two and nine times. The V gene is TRBV4-3, the J gene TRBJ2-7; the D is unclear. V dropped 0 bases and J dropped 0 bases, with 6 bases sitting between them. This CDR3 comprises 14 residues. The germline V gene encodes CDR1 LGHNA and CDR2 YSLEER. The CDR3 DNA follows: TGCGCCAGCAGCCAAGATTGGGGCTCCTACGAGCAGTACTTC. Its protein product is CASSQDWGSYEQYF.

The chain is built from TRBV29-1 and TRBJ1-5, with TRBD1 matching 9 bases. Trimming cost V 4 bases and J 2 bases; bases outside gene matches: 0. There are 13 residues in the CDR3. Germline assignment: CDR1 SQVTM and CDR2 ANQGSEA. CDR3 region: CSVGTGGNQPQHF. CDR3 in DNA: TGCAGCGTTGGGACAGGGGGCAATCAGCCCCAGCATTTT.

The chain couples TRBV11-2 to TRBJ1-1; D is perhaps TRBD1 (5 bases). The CDR3 runs 13 residues. V was pared by 6 bases and J by 0 bases, with 8 bases between. The germline CDR1 and CDR2 sequences are SGHAT and FQNNGV. The CDR3 nucleotides are TGTGCCAGCAGTTTACAGGTGAACACTGAAGCTTTCTTT. It is translated as CASSLQVNTEAFF.

This clone was observed a single time. The rearrangement links TRBV12-3 or TRBV12-4 to TRBJ2-3, with 8 bases that match TRBD2. The J segment lost 3 bases and the V segment lost 6 bases, leaving 2 bases of the junction unmatched. The CDR3 extends over 13 amino acids. CDR3 residues: CASRLAATDTQYF. For the CDR3, the DNA is TGTGCCAGCAGACTAGCGGCTACAGATACGCAGTATTTT.

The V and J genes are TRBV9 and TRBJ2-2; maybe TRBD1 (5 bases). The CDR3 covers 16 residues. Germline loops: CDR1 SGDLS, CDR2 YYNGEE. V lost 0 bases, J lost 4 bases, and 13 bases lay in between. This chain's CDR3 is CASSVADRSRTGELFF. CDR3 in DNA: TGTGCCAGCAGCGTAGCCGACAGAAGCCGCACCGGGGAGCTGTTTTTT.